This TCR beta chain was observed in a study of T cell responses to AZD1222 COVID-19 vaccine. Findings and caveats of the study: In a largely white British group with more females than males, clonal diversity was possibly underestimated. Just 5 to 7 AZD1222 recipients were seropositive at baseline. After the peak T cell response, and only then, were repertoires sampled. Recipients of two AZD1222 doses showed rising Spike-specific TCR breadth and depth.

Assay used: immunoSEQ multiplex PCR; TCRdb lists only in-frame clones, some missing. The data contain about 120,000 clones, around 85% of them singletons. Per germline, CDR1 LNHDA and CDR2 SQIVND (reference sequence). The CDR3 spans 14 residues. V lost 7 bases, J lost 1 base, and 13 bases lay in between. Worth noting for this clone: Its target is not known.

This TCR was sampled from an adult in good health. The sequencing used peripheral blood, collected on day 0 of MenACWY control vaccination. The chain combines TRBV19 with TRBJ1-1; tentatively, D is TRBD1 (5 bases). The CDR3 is CASNPSGGNTEAFF. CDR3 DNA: TGTGCCAGTAACCCCTCGGGGGGGAACACTGAAGCTTTCTTT.